The clone carrying this TCR beta chain was observed at least ten times. Its target is not known. The data originate from a study of T cells in Graves' hyperthyroidism and ophthalmopathy. For the study at large: Peripheral blood draws took place at initial diagnosis, ahead of any treatment. General study findings and limits: A model built on 13 V-J features separated ophthalmopathy from stable hyperthyroidism. Among clonotypes expanded in thyroid above 0.001, most were also found in blood.

TCR beta CDR3 sequences were amplified from RNA transcripts. The HTBI set primed first-round TCR CDR3 RT-PCR. Each CDR3 protein is one row after TCRdb ran MiXCR on the multiplex PCR reads. The sample records around 600,000 distinct CDR3 sequences, about 14% being singletons. Any patient presenting with uncontrolled infection, other autoimmune disease, pregnancy or lactation was left out. This receptor was obtained from a woman aged 50 to 60 with Graves' ophthalmopathy. The sequencing input was blood.

The CDR3 sequence is CAISESRTGANSPLHF. CDR3 nucleotide sequence: TGTGCCATCAGTGAGTCCAGGACAGGGGCCAATTCACCCCTCCACTTT. This chain connects TRBV10-3 to TRBJ1-6, with 9 bases matching TRBD1. The V segment lost 0 bases and the J segment 7 bases; nucleotides outside the gene matches: 4. Germline CDR1 reads ENHRY; CDR2 reads SYGVKD. The CDR3 has 16 residues.